The next 5 T cell receptor beta chains were all read from a single sample in a study of blood T cell repertoires in COVID-19. The data were produced by immunoSEQ multiplex PCR, yet TCRdb's version contains in-frame clones alone and is incomplete. The profile shows approximately 240,000 clones, approximately 80% of them singletons. The sample taken for sequencing was peripheral blood. The receptors were gathered from a woman of 80 years or more with active or convalescent COVID-19.

This clone came up once. The chain couples TRBV5-1 to TRBJ2-7, with a tentative D call TRBD2 (6 bases). The CDR3 spans 14 residues. Germline CDR1 and CDR2: SGHRS and YFSETQ. V dropped 6 bases and J dropped 7 bases, with 20 bases sitting between them. DNA of the CDR3: TGCGCCAGCATGGTAACTAGCCATTCTATAGAGCAGTACTTC. Its translation is CASMVTSHSIEQYF.

J is TRBJ2-7 and V is TRBV18; D unclear. V was clipped by 6 bases and J by 3 bases, with 9 bases between them. The CDR3 extends over 12 amino acids. CDR1 and CDR2 (germline): KGHSH, LQKENI. In DNA, the CDR3 is TGTGCCAGCTCGATAAGCTTCTACGAGCAGTACTTC. This gives the protein CASSISFYEQYF. Drawing the rest from reference TRBV18 and TRBJ2-7, the complete variable domain is NAGVMQNPRHLVRRRGQEARLRCSPMKGHSHVYWYRQLPEEGLKFMVYLQKENIIDESGMPKERFSAEFPKEGPSILRIQQVVRGDSAAYFCASSISFYEQYFGPGTRLTVT.

The chain joins TRBV7-9 to TRBJ2-7; 8 nucleotides agree with TRBD1. There are 15 residues in the CDR3. Germline CDR1 reads SEHNR; CDR2 reads FQNEAQ (reference sequence). J lost 7 bases, V lost 2 bases, and 10 bases had no gene match. The CDR3 loop reads CASSLRGQGAEEQYF. CDR3 bases: TGTGCCAGCAGCTTACGGGGGCAGGGGGCTGAAGAGCAGTACTTC.

The chain carries TRBV5-1 and TRBJ2-7; D is uncertain. Germline CDR1 is SGHRS and CDR2 is YFSETQ. Trimming shortened V by 2 bases and J by 3 bases, and 15 bases separated the two germline ends. The CDR3 has 15 amino acids. The CDR3 nucleotides read TGCGCCAGCAGCTTAAATGGCGCAGGCAACTACGAGCAGTACTTC. This gives the protein CASSLNGAGNYEQYF.

This clone was picked up a small number of times. The J gene is TRBJ2-7, the V gene TRBV7-2, with a weak D call TRBD2 (5 bases). Germline CDR1 and CDR2: SGHTA and FQGNSA. There are 16 residues in the CDR3. V dropped 4 bases and J dropped 0 bases, with 16 bases sitting between them. The CDR3 protein is CASSSSLSGISYEQYF. In DNA, the CDR3 is TGTGCCAGCAGCTCCAGTCTCAGCGGAATCTCCTACGAGCAGTACTTC.